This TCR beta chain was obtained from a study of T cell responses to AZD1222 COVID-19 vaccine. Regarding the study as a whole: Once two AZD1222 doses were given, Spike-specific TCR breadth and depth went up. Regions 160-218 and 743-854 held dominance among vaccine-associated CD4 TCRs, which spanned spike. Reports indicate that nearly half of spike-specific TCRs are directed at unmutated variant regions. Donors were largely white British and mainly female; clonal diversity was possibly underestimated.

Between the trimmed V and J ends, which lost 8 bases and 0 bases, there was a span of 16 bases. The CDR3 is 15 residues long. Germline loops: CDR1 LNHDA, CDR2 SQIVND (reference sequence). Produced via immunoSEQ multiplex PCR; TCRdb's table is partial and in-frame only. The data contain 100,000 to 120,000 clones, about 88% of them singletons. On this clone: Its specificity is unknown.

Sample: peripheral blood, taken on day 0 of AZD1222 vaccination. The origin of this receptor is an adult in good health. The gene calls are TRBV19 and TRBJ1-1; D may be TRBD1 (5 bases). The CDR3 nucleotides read TGTGCCAGTGCGGGGGGGGTAAACATGAACACTGAAGCTTTCTTT. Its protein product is CASAGGVNMNTEAFF.